Described below is a single TCR beta chain sequence and its context. It lacks a known antigen. Base-call qualities are not available, and no considerably larger clone is one nucleotide away. The entry originates in a study of T cells in localized non-small cell lung cancer (TCRdb year 2020). In terms of the full investigation: The study analyzed T cell repertoires of approximately 240 early-stage NSCLC patients, comparing tumors and uninvolved tumor-adjacent lungs. The cohort consisted of under 300 treatment-naive NSCLC patients whose localized lung tumors had been resected. The mean age of the NSCLC patients was under 70 years, with 130 or so men and around 110 women. The paper's findings and limits, for the study overall: Because of the exploratory design, TCR variables were selected using unadjusted p-values without false-discovery rate correction. A median of around 50 of the top 100 tumor clones turned up in the paired uninvolved adjacent lung, and around 27 of those clones also ranked among the top 100 of that same adjacent lung. Because multi-region sequencing of the tumors was not done, intratumor heterogeneity could not be ruled out. Higher blood T cell density associated with longer overall survival, while higher adjacent-lung clonality associated with shorter survival. Uninvolved tumor-adjacent lung showed the highest T cell clonality, higher than tumor, which suggests more focused antigenic responses in the uninvolved tumor-adjacent lung.

At diagnosis, peripheral blood, uninvolved tumor-adjacent lung and tumor were collected and stored as a combination of fresh-frozen and FFPE material. For TCR repertoire profiling, blood samples were analyzed as peripheral blood mononuclear cells. Based on the germline V gene, the CDR1 and CDR2 sequences are SQVTM and ANQGSEA. A distance of 12 bases separates the germline ends of V and J, which lose 0 bases and 7 bases respectively. The CDR3 runs 14 residues from the cysteine to the phenylalanine. This entry keeps only the CDR3 DNA: 42 bases, framed from base 1. The immunoSEQ Assay was used to sequence TCR beta CDR3 regions from DNA. Processing in the source paper ran as follows. To compute T cell density, TCR beta template counts were normalized to usable DNA, which was estimated by amplifying housekeeping genes. Using the preseqR package, richness was estimated by extrapolating to 120,000 templates for tissue samples and 400,000 templates for PBMC samples. Clonality was defined by subtracting Pielou's evenness from one. Differential abundance testing on productive amino-acid clonotypes, with a minimum total count of 5 and an alpha of 0.1, was used to identify tissue-enriched TCRs. The Jaccard Index and the Morisita Overlap Index were used to measure how much the repertoires overlapped between compartments. GLIPH grouped TCR beta CDR3s together with public tetramer-defined viral CDR3s, and a viral motif had to include at least three viral sequences and show V-gene enrichment. The clones in this table, taken by TCRdb from immuneACCESS, are in-frame only. Not every clone is retained; where verified, under half of the shortfall comes from an unresolved V gene, and the cause of the rest is unknown. The V and J calls and clone size come from that table; D and trimming were worked out from the DNA. The table for this sample lists fewer than 40,000 clones; 86% of them were counted only once. 4% to 4.5% of the sample belongs to the ten largest clones.

The rearranged chain carries TRBV29-1 and TRBJ1-4; a tentative D call is TRBD1 (5 bases match). This TCR derives from a male donor older than 55 with stage III lung adenocarcinoma. The sample here was peripheral blood, taken before any cancer treatment. The nucleotide sequence reads TGCAGCGTTGAAGAGGGGGGGATGATTGAAAAACTGTTTTTT. Protein translation: CSVEEGGMIEKLFF.